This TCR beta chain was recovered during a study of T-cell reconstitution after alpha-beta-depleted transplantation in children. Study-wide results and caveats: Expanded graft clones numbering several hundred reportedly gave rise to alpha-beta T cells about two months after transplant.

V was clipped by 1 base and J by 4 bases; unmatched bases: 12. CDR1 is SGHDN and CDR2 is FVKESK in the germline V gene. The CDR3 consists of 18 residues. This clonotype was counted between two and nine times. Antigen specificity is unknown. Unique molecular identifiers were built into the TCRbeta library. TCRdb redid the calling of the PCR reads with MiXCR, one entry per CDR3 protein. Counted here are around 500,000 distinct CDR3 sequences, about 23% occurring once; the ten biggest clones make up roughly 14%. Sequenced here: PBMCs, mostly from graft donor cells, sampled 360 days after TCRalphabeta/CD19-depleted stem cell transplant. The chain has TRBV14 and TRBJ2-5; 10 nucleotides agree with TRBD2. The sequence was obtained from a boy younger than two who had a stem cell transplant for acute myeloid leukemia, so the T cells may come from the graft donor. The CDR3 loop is CASSQVRIAGGSRETQYF. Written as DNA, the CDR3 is TGTGCCAGCAGCCAAGTGAGGATAGCGGGGGGCTCCCGAGAGACCCAGTACTTC.